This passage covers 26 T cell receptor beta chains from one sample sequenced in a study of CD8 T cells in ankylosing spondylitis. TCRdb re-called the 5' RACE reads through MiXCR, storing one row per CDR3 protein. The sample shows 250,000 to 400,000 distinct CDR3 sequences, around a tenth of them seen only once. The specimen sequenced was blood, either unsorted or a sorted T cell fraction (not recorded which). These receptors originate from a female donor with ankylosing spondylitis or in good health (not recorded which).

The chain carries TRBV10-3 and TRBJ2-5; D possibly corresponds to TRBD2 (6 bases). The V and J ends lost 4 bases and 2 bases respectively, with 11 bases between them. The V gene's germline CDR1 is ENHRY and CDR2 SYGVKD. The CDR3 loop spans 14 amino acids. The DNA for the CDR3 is TGTGCCATCAGTGGTTCGAGCGGGCAAGAGACCCAGTACTTC. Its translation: CAISGSSGQETQYF.

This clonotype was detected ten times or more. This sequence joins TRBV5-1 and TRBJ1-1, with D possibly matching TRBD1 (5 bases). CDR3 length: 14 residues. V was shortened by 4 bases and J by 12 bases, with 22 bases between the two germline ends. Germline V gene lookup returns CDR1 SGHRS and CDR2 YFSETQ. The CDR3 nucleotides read TGCGCCAGCAGCCTTTTCCGGGACCAGCCGGTGCCTTTCTTT. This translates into CASSLFRDQPVPFF.

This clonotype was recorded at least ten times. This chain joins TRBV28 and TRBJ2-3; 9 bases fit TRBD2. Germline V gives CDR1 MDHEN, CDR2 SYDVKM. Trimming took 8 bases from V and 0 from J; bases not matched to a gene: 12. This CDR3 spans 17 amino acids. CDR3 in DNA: TGTGCCAGCGGAGCTCCTCGACTAGCGGCTAGCACAGATACGCAGTATTTT. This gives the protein CASGAPRLAASTDTQYF. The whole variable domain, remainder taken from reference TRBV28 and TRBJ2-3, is DVKVTQSSRYLVKRTGEKVFLECVQDMDHENMFWYRQDPGLGLRLIYFSYDVKMKEKGDIPEGYSVSREKKERFSLILESASTNQTSMYLCASGAPRLAASTDTQYFGPGTRLTVL.

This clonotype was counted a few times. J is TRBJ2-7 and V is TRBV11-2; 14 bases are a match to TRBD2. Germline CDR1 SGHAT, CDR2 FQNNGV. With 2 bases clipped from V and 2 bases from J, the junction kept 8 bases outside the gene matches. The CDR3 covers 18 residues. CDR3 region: CASSLKGLAGVSPYEQYF. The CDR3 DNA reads TGTGCCAGCAGCTTAAAGGGACTAGCGGGAGTTTCCCCCTACGAGCAGTACTTC. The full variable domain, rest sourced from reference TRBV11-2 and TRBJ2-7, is EAGVAQSPRYKIIEKRQSVAFWCNPISGHATLYWYQQILGQGPKLLIQFQNNGVVDDSQLPKDRFSAERLKGVDSTLKIQPAKLEDSAVYLCASSLKGLAGVSPYEQYFGPGTRLTVT.

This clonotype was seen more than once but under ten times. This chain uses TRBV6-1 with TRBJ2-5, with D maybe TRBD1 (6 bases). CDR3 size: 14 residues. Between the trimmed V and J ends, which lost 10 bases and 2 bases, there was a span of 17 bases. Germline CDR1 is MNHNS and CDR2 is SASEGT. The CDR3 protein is CAKQPGHQQETQYF. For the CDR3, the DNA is TGTGCCAAACAACCGGGACACCAGCAAGAGACCCAGTACTTC.

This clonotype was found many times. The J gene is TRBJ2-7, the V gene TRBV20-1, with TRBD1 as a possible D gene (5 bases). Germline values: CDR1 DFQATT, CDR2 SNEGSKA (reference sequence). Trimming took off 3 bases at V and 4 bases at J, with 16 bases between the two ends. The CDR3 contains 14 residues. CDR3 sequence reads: CSARLFVGAYEQYF. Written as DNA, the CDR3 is TGCAGTGCTAGGCTCTTCGTAGGGGCTTACGAGCAGTACTTC.

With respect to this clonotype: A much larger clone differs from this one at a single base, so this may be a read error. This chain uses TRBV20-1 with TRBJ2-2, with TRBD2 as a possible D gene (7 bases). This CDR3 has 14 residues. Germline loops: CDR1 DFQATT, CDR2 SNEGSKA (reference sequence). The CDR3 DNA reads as TGCAGTGCTACGGGGGGCCGGGATTCCGGGGAGCTGCTTTTT. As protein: CSATGGRDSGELLF.

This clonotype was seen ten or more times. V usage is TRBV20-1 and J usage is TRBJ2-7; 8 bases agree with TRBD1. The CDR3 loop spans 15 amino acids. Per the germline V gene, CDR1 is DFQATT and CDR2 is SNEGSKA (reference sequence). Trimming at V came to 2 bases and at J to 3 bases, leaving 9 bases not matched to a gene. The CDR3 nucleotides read TGCAGTGCTAGATCTATCAGGACAGGGAACTACGAGCAGTACTTC. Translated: CSARSIRTGNYEQYF.

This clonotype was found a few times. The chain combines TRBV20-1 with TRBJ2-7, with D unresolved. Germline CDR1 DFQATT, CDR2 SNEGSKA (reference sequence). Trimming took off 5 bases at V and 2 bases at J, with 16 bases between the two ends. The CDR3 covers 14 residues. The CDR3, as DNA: TGCAGTGCTGGCCCCCCTCCAGCCCCCTACGAGCAGTACTTC. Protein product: CSAGPPPAPYEQYF.

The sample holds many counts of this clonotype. The CDR3 reads CASNDLRVNTEAFF. The CDR3 DNA reads TGTGCCAGCAACGATCTACGGGTCAACACTGAAGCTTTCTTT. The rearrangement links TRBV28 to TRBJ1-1, with no clear D. V lost 7 bases and J lost 2, with 14 bases in between. CDR1 is MDHEN and CDR2 is SYDVKM in the germline V gene. The CDR3 covers 14 residues.

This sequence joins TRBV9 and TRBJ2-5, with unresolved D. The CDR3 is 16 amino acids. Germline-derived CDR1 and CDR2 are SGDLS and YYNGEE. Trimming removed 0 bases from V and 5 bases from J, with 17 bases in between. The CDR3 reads CASSVEVGLLGETQYF. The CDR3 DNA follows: TGTGCCAGCAGCGTAGAGGTAGGGCTGTTGGGGGAGACCCAGTACTTC.

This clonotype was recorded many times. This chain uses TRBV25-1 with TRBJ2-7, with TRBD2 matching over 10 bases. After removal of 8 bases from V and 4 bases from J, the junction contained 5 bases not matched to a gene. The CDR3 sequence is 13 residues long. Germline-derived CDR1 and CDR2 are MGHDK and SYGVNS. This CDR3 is CASRLAGSYEQYF. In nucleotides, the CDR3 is TGTGCCAGCCGACTAGCGGGTTCGTACGAGCAGTACTTC.

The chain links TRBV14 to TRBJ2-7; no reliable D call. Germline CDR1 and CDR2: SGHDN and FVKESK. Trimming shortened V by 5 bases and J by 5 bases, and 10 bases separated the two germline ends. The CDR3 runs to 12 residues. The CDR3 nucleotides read TGTGCCAGCAGCTATAGGTTCGACGAGCAGTACTTC. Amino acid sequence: CASSYRFDEQYF.

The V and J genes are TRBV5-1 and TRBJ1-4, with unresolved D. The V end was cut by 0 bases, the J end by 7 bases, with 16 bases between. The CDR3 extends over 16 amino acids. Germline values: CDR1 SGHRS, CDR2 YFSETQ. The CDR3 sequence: CASSLDRLSGREKLFF. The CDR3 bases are TGCGCCAGCAGCTTGGATAGGCTTTCCGGGCGTGAAAAACTGTTTTTT.

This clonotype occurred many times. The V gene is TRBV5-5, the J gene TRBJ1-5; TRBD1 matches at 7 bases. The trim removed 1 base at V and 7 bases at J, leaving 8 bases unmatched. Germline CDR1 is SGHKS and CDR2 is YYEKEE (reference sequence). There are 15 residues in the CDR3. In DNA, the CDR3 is TGTGCCAGCAGCTTGTGGACAGGTGATTTACAGCCCCAGCATTTT. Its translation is CASSLWTGDLQPQHF. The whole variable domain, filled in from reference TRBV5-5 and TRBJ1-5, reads DAGVTQSPTHLIKTRGQQVTLRCSPISGHKSVSWYQQVLGQGPQFIFQYYEKEERGRGNFPDRFSARQFPNYSSELNVNALLLGDSALYLCASSLWTGDLQPQHFGDGTRLSIL.

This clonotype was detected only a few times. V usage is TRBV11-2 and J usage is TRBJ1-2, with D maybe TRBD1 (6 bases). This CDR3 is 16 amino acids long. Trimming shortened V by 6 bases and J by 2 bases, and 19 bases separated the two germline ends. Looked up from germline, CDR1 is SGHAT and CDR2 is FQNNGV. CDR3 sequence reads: CASREGGAGVNYGYTF. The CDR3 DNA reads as TGTGCCAGCAGGGAGGGAGGGGCAGGGGTAAACTATGGCTACACCTTC.

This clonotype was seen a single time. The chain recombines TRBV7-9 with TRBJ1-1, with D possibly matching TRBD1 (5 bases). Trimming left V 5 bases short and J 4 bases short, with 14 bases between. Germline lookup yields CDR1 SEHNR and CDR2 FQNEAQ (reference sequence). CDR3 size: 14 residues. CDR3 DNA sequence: TGTGCCAGCAGCGCCCAAGGGGCGGTCACTGAAGCTTTCTTT. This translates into CASSAQGAVTEAFF.

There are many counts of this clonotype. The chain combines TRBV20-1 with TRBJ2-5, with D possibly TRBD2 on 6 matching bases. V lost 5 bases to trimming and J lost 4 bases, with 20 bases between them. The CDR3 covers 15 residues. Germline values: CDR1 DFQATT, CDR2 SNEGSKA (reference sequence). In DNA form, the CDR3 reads TGCAGTGCTGCTACTAGCAGCCCCCTTGGAGAGACCCAGTACTTC. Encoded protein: CSAATSSPLGETQYF.

The CDR3 DNA follows: TGTGCCAGCAGCTTAGTAGTGGCTAGCGGGAGGTTTGAGCAGTTCTTC. Translated, it gives CASSLVVASGRFEQFF. J is TRBJ2-1 and V is TRBV11-2; TRBD2 matches at 11 bases. Germline V gene sequence: CDR1 SGHAT, CDR2 FQNNGV. The CDR3 runs 16 residues. J lost 9 bases, V lost 1 base, and 8 bases had no gene match.

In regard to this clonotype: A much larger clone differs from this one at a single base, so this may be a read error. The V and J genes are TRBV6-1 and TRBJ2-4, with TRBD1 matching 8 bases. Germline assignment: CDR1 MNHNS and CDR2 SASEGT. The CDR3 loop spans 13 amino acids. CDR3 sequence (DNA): TGTGCCAGCACTAGGGACAGGATGGACATTCAGCACTTC. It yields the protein CASTRDRMDIQHF.

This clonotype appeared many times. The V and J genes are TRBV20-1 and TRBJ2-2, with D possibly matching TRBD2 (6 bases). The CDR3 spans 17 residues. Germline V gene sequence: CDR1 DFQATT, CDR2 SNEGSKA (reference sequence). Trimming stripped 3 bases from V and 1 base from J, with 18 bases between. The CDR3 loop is CSASPSGGIRNTGELFF. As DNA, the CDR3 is TGCAGTGCTAGTCCGAGTGGGGGGATTAGGAACACCGGGGAGCTGTTTTTT.

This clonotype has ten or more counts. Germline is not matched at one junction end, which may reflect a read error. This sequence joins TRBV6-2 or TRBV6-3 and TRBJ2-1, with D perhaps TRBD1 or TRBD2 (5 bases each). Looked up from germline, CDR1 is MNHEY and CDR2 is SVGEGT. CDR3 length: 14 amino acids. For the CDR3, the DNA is TGTGCCAGCAGTTTAAGTTACAACGGGGCTCAAGTCCCCTTC. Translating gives CASSLSYNGAQVPF.

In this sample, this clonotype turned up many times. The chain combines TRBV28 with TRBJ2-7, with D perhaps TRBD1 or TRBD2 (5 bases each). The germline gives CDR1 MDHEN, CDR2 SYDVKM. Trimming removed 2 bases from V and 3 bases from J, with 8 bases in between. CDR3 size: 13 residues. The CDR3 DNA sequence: TGTGCCAGCAGTTTAAGGGACCTCTACGAGCAGTACTTC. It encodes CASSLRDLYEQYF.

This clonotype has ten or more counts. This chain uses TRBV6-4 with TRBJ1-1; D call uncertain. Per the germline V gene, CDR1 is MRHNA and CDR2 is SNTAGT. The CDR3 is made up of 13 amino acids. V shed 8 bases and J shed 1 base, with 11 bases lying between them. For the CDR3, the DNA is TGTGCCAGCGCATCTACAGAGAACACTGAAGCTTTCTTT. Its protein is CASASTENTEAFF.

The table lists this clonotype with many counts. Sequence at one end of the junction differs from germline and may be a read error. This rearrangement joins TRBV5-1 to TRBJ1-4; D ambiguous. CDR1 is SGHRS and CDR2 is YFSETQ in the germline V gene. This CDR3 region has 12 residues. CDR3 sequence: CASSLGNEKLFF. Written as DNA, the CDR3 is TGTGCCAGCAGCTTGGGTAATGAAAAACTGTTTTTT. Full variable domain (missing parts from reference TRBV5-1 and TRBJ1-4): KAGVTQTPRYLIKTRGQQVTLSCSPISGHRSVSWYQQTPGQGLQFLFEYFSETQRNKGNFPGRFSGRQFSNSRSEMNVSTLELGDSALYLCASSLGNEKLFFGSGTQLSVL.

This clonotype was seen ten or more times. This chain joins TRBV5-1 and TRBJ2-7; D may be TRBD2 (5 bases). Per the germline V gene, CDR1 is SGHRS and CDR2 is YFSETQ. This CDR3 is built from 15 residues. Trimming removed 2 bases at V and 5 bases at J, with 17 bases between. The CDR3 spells CASSFTSIRADEQYF. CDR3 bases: TGCGCCAGCAGCTTCACTAGTATCCGCGCAGACGAGCAGTACTTC.